A single T cell receptor (beta chain) is shown here with its context. Its antigen is unidentified. This specimen comes from a study of STAT5B mutations in CD4+ large granular lymphocyte leukemia. The assay was run at survey level. Here immunoSEQ multiplex PCR was the method, and the copy in TCRdb shows in-frame clones only, minus some. The sample includes more than 30,000 clones, roughly three quarters of them seen just once. Germline lookup yields CDR1 SGHAT and CDR2 FQNNGV. This CDR3 comprises 12 residues. V lost 5 bases and J 6 bases, leaving 7 bases between the germline ends. Study-wide findings and caveats: Patient CD4-sorted repertoires looked more clonal than healthy CD4+ repertoires, even without putative leukemic clones.

The TCR was taken from a human donor in good health. Specimen: CD4+ T cells from blood buffy coats. The V and J genes are TRBV11-2 and TRBJ2-2, with D unresolved. The CDR3 here is CASSTSAGELFF. In nucleotides, the CDR3 is TGTGCCAGCAGCACAAGCGCCGGGGAGCTGTTTTTT.